One sample yielded the 15 T cell receptor beta chains listed below, sequenced in a study of CD8+CD57+ T cells in acquired aplastic anemia. The use of genomic DNA as template underpinned the TCR beta VDJ and CDR3 profiling. Each CDR3 protein gets one entry after TCRdb re-called the reads with MiXCR. The sample records about 80,000 distinct CDR3 sequences, roughly half being singletons. The sequencing input was sorted CD4+, CD8+, or CD8+CD57+ T cells (not recorded which) from PBMCs. Source of these receptors: a human donor in good health, serving as a control.

This clonotype has ten or more counts. The chain couples TRBV19 to TRBJ2-2; D remains unclear. CDR3 length: 12 amino acids. Germline CDR1 reads LNHDA; CDR2 reads SQIVND (reference sequence). V was cut by 8 bases and J by 7 bases, with 11 bases left in between. The CDR3 loop reads CASGLGDGELFF. The DNA for the CDR3 is TGTGCCAGTGGGTTGGGCGACGGGGAGCTGTTTTTT.

V gene TRBV19 combines with J gene TRBJ1-2, with D possibly TRBD1 on 5 matching bases. CDR1 is LNHDA, CDR2 SQIVND, per germline (reference sequence). The CDR3 is 13 residues long. With 3 bases removed from V and 7 bases from J, the gap between germline ends came to 12 bases. CDR3 loop: CASSMDTLGGYTF. The CDR3 DNA reads as TGTGCCAGTAGTATGGACACCTTGGGTGGCTACACCTTC.

In this sample, this clonotype turned up many times. The chain carries TRBV19 and TRBJ2-7, with 7 bases fitting TRBD2. The CDR3 is 13 amino acids. V was clipped by 5 bases and J by 4 bases; unmatched bases: 5. Germline-derived CDR1 and CDR2 are LNHDA and SQIVND (reference sequence). In nucleotides, the CDR3 is TGTGCCAGTAGTGCTGTCGGGGGGTACGAGCAGTACTTC. Translation gives CASSAVGGYEQYF.

At least ten counts were recorded for this clonotype. The CDR3 DNA reads TGTGCCGCCCACGGTGGAGGGTGGGAGGGGGTGCACGAGCAGTACTTC. Encoded protein: CAAHGGGWEGVHEQYF. V and J are TRBV10-3 and TRBJ2-7; TRBD2 might be the D (7 bases). Trimming took 11 bases from V and 5 from J, leaving 28 bases between them. The V gene's germline CDR1 is ENHRY and CDR2 SYGVKD. The CDR3 has 16 amino acids.

This chain connects TRBV6-1 to TRBJ1-5, with TRBD1 as a possible D gene (6 bases). Looked up from germline, CDR1 is MNHNS and CDR2 is SASEGT. V lost 6 bases, J lost 2 bases, and 14 bases lay in between. The CDR3 loop spans 15 amino acids. CDR3 loop: CASSVDSQRNQPQHF. The CDR3 bases are TGTGCCAGCAGCGTGGACAGTCAGCGCAATCAGCCCCAGCATTTT.

The chain has TRBV11-2 and TRBJ2-3; D tentatively fits TRBD1 or TRBD2 (5 bases each). Trimming stripped 4 bases from V and 2 bases from J, with 13 bases between. The germline V gene encodes CDR1 SGHAT and CDR2 FQNNGV. This CDR3 spans 15 amino acids. CDR3 sequence: CASSWAGTITDTQYF. In nucleotides, the CDR3 is TGTGCCAGCAGCTGGGCAGGGACCATCACAGATACGCAGTATTTT.

This chain connects TRBV29-1 to TRBJ1-2; no clear D. V was pared by 7 bases and J by 4 bases, with 1 base between. The CDR3 spans 8 residues. Per germline, CDR1 SQVTM and CDR2 ANQGSEA. The CDR3 nucleotides are TGCAGCGCCTATGGCTACACCTTC. Protein sequence: CSAYGYTF.

The chain is built from TRBV25-1 and TRBJ2-1; D not certain. The CDR3 is 15 residues long. The V end was cut by 1 base, the J end by 4 bases, with 11 bases between. Germline loops: CDR1 MGHDK, CDR2 SYGVNS. In DNA, the CDR3 is TGTGCCAGCAGTGAATCCCGCGGTTGGTACAATGAGCAGTTCTTC. Translating gives CASSESRGWYNEQFF.

The chain couples TRBV29-1 to TRBJ1-2; TRBD1 agrees at 7 bases. The trim removed 7 bases at V and 8 bases at J, leaving 19 bases unmatched. This CDR3 region has 15 residues. Germline V gene lookup returns CDR1 SQVTM and CDR2 ANQGSEA. CDR3: CSGEDSGEGTDGYTF. The CDR3 DNA reads as TGCAGCGGCGAGGACAGCGGGGAAGGGACAGACGGCTACACCTTC.

This clonotype appeared many times. V gene TRBV5-1 combines with J gene TRBJ1-2, with D hard to call. V was clipped by 5 bases and J by 6 bases, with 11 bases between them. CDR1 SGHRS and CDR2 YFSETQ come from the germline V gene. The CDR3 sequence is 12 residues long. The CDR3 bases are TGCGCCAGCAGAATTGAGGCTAATGGCTACACCTTC. Encoded protein: CASRIEANGYTF.

This clonotype was observed a few times. The chain links TRBV13 to TRBJ1-5; maybe TRBD1 (6 bases). Germline CDR1 reads PRHDT; CDR2 reads FYEKMQ (reference sequence). Between the trimmed V and J ends, which lost 3 bases and 7 bases, there was a span of 10 bases. The CDR3 extends over 13 amino acids. The CDR3 is CASSFHGGQPQHF. The CDR3, as DNA: TGTGCCAGCAGCTTTCACGGGGGCCAGCCCCAGCATTTT.

This clonotype occurred a few times. The chain links TRBV25-1 to TRBJ2-3, with 14 bases lining up with TRBD2. CDR3 size: 20 residues. Per germline, CDR1 MGHDK and CDR2 SYGVNS. Losses at the gene ends were 5 bases for V and 3 bases for J; bases not matched to a gene: 16. CDR3 protein: CASSFFPRRTSGGSTDTQYF. CDR3 sequence (DNA): TGTGCCAGCAGTTTCTTTCCCCGACGGACTAGCGGGGGGTCTACAGATACGCAGTATTTT.

DNA for the CDR3: TGTGCCAGCAGGTCTACTAGCGGGTCCTACAATGAGCAGTTCTTC. As protein: CASRSTSGSYNEQFF. The chain is built from TRBV6-1 and TRBJ2-1; 9 bases are shared with TRBD2. The V and J ends lost 6 bases and 1 base, in that order; junction bases with no gene match: 4. This CDR3 comprises 15 residues. Germline assignment: CDR1 MNHNS and CDR2 SASEGT.

This clonotype was recorded many times. The chain has TRBV9 and TRBJ1-2; 8 positions match TRBD1. Trimming at V came to 3 bases and at J to 4 bases, leaving 5 bases not matched to a gene. CDR3 length equals 14 residues. Germline V gene data show CDR1 as SGDLS and CDR2 as YYNGEE. The CDR3 nucleotides are TGTGCCAGCAGCGCCTCACAGGGGGTCTATGGCTACACCTTC. Encoded protein: CASSASQGVYGYTF.

This clonotype was seen more than once but under ten times. The CDR3 DNA is TGTGCCAGCAGCCAAGGACAGGGGAGGCCGGTGCCCCTCCACTTT. It codes for CASSQGQGRPVPLHF. The chain couples TRBV3-1 to TRBJ1-6; 8 positions agree with TRBD1. The ends lost 1 base at V and 13 bases at J; junction bases unmatched: 9. Germline values: CDR1 LGHDT, CDR2 YNNKEL (reference sequence). This CDR3 region has 15 residues.